These 4 T cell receptor beta chains share one sample of origin, sequenced in a study of shared clonotypes between healthy human individuals (dated by TCRdb to the early 2020s). Libraries were built with the immunoSEQ multiplex PCR assay. TCRdb took over this immuneACCESS table, retaining in-frame rearrangements with V and J assigned. Such tables are incomplete; in checked studies, under half of the missing clones stem from an unresolved V gene, and the remainder is unexplained. This sample holds about a million clones; roughly 80% were observed only once. The ten largest clones add up to less than 1.5% of the sample. The specimen sequenced was memory CD4+ T cells sorted from blood. The sample's cell subset or site label, in plain terms: CD45RA-negative fraction. All receptors derive from a man aged 18 to 35 in good health.

This rearrangement joins TRBV10-1 to TRBJ2-5; tentatively, D is TRBD1 or TRBD2 (5 bases each). CDR1 is WNHNN, CDR2 SYGVQD, per germline (reference sequence). V dropped 0 bases and J dropped 9 bases, with 11 bases sitting between them. The CDR3 extends over 13 amino acids. The CDR3 coding sequence is TGCGCCAGCAGTGAGTCTCCAGGGACGGCCCAGTACTTC. This sequence encodes CASSESPGTAQYF.

The chain uses TRBV2 and TRBJ1-2; tentative D call: TRBD1 (5 bases). The germline V gene encodes CDR1 SNHLY and CDR2 FYNNEI. V was shortened by 5 bases and J by 4 bases, with 14 bases between the two germline ends. The CDR3 totals 14 residues. CDR3 bases: TGTGCCAGCAGTATGGGGCAGGGAGTCTATGGCTACACCTTC. This translates into CASSMGQGVYGYTF.

This clone showed up just once. CDR3 sequence reads: CARSPGHPGGDTQYF. CDR3 DNA sequence: TGTGCCAGAAGCCCCGGACACCCCGGTGGGGATACGCAGTATTTT. The chain is built from TRBV5-3 and TRBJ2-3; TRBD1 might be the D (5 bases). TRBV5-3 is marked as an open reading frame, function uncertain. The CDR3 has 15 residues. Trimming left V 4 bases short and J 6 bases short, with 18 bases between.

The V gene is TRBV5-6, the J gene TRBJ2-5, with D unresolved. From germline, CDR1 is SGHDT and CDR2 YYEEEE. V shed 0 bases and J shed 2 bases, with 8 bases lying between them. The CDR3 covers 14 residues. The CDR3: CASSLVNGQETQYF. The CDR3 nucleotides are TGTGCCAGCAGCTTGGTTAATGGGCAAGAGACCCAGTACTTC.